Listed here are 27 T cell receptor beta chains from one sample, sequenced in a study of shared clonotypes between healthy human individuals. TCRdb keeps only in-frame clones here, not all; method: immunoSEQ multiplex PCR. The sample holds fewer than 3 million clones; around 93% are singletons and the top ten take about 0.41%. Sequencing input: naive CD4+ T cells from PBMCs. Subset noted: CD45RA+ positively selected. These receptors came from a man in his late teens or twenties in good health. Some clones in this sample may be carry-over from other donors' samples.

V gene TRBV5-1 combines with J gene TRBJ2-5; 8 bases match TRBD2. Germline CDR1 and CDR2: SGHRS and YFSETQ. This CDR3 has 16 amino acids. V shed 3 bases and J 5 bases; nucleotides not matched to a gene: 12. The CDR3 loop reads CASSWGFREGRETQYF. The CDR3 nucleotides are TGCGCCAGCAGCTGGGGTTTTCGGGAGGGCAGGGAGACCCAGTACTTC.

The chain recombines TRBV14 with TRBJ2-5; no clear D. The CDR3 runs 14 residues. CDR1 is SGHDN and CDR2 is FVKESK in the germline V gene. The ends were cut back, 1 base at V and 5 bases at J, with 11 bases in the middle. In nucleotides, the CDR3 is TGTGCCAGCAGCCAAGTAGTCCCAGGCGAGACCCAGTACTTC. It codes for CASSQVVPGETQYF.

CDR3 nucleotides: TGTGCCAGCTCACCACTGAAGATGGGACAGGGGTACTACGAGCAGTACTTC. Translated: CASSPLKMGQGYYEQYF. The chain uses TRBV18 and TRBJ2-7, with 10 bases lining up with TRBD1. After removal of 1 base from V and 3 bases from J, the junction contained 9 bases not matched to a gene. The CDR3 spans 17 residues. Germline V lookup: CDR1 KGHSH, CDR2 LQKENI. Full variable domain (missing parts from reference TRBV18 and TRBJ2-7): NAGVMQNPRHLVRRRGQEARLRCSPMKGHSHVYWYRQLPEEGLKFMVYLQKENIIDESGMPKERFSAEFPKEGPSILRIQQVVRGDSAAYFCASSPLKMGQGYYEQYFGPGTRLTVT.

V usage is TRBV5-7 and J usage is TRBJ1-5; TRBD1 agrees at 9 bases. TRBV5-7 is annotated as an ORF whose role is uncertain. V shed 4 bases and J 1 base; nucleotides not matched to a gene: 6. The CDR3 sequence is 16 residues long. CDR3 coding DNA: TGTGCCAGCAGCCTCGGGACAGGGAGGAGCAATCAGCCCCAGCATTTT. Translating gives CASSLGTGRSNQPQHF.

The DNA for the CDR3 is TGTGCCAGCAGTTTTCCCCACGCAGTCGGGGTAAACACTGAAGCTTTCTTT. It translates to CASSFPHAVGVNTEAFF. The chain uses TRBV28 and TRBJ1-1, with D uncertain. Germline loops: CDR1 MDHEN, CDR2 SYDVKM. Trimming shortened V by 3 bases and J by 2 bases, and 19 bases separated the two germline ends. CDR3 size: 17 residues.

Here the CDR3 reads CASSTMSGENNEQFF. CDR3 DNA sequence: TGTGCCAGCAGCACTATGAGCGGAGAAAACAATGAGCAGTTCTTC. The chain is built from TRBV7-2 and TRBJ2-1; D is possibly TRBD2 (5 bases). The germline V gene encodes CDR1 SGHTA and CDR2 FQGNSA. CDR3 length equals 15 residues. V lost 5 bases to trimming and J lost 5 bases, with 16 bases between them.

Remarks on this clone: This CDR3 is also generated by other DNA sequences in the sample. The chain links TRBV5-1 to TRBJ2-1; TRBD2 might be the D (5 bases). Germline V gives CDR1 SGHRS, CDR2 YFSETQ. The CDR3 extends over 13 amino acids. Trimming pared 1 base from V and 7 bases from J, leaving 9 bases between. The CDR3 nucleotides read TGCGCCAGCAGCTTGCCCGCGGGTAATGAGCAGTTCTTC. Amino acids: CASSLPAGNEQFF.

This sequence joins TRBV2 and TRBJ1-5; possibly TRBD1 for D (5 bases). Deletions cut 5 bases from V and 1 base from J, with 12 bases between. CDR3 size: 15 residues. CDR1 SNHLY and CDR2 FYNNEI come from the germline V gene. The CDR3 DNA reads TGTGCCAGCAGTTTACAACGGGGCAGCAATCAGCCCCAGCATTTT. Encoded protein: CASSLQRGSNQPQHF.

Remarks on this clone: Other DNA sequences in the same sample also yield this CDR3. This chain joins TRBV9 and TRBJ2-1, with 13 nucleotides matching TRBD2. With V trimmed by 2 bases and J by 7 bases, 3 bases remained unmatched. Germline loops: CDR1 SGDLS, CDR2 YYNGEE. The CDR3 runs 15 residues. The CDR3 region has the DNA TGTGCCAGCAGCGTCACTAGCGGGAGGGCAAATGAGCAGTTCTTC. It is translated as CASSVTSGRANEQFF.

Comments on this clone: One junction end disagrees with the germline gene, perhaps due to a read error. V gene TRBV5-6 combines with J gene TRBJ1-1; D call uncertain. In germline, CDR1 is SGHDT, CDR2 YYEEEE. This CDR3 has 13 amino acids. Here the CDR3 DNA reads TGTACCAGCAGCTTGCGTCTGAACACTGAAGCTTTCTTT. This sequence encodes CTSSLRLNTEAFF.

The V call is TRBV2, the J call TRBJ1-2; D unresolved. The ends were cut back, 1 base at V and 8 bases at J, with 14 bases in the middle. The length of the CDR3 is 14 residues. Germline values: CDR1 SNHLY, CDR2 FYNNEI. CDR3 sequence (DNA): TGTGCCAGCAGTGAAGTCCCGACCGTGGGCGGCTACACCTTC. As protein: CASSEVPTVGGYTF.

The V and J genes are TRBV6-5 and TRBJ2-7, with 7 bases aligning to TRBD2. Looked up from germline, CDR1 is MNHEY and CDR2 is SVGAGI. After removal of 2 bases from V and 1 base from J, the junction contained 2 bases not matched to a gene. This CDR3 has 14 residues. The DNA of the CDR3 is TGTGCCAGCAGTTACGCGCGGGAGTCCTACGAGCAGTACTTC. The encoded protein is CASSYARESYEQYF.

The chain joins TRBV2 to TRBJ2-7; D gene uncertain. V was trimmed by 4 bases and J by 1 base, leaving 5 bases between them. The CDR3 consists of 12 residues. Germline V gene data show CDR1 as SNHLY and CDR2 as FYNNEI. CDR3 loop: CASSVESYEQYF. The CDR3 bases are TGTGCCAGCAGTGTGGAGTCCTACGAGCAGTACTTC. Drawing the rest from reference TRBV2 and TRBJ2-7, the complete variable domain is EPEVTQTPSHQVTQMGQEVILRCVPISNHLYFYWYRQILGQKVEFLVSFYNNEISEKSEIFDDQFSVERPDGSNFTLKIRSTKLEDSAMYFCASSVESYEQYFGPGTRLTVT.

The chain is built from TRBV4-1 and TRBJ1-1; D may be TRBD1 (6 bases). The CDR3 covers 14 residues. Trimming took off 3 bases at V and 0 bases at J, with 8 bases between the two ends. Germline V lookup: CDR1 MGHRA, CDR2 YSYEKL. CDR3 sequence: CASSHQGLNTEAFF. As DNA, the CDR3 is TGCGCCAGCAGCCATCAGGGGTTGAACACTGAAGCTTTCTTT.

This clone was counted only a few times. CDR3 loop: CSATRGREAFF. CDR3 bases: TGCAGTGCTACCAGGGGACGTGAAGCTTTCTTT. The J gene is TRBJ1-1, the V gene TRBV20-1; TRBD1 might be the D (6 bases). This CDR3 has 11 residues. Germline CDR1 is DFQATT and CDR2 is SNEGSKA (reference sequence). V lost 4 bases and J 7 bases, leaving 10 bases between the germline ends.

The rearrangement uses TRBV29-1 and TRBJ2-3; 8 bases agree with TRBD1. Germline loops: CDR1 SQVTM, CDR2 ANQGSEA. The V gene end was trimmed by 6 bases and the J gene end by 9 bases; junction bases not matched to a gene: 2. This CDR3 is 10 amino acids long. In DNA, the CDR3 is TGCAGCGTGGACAGGGAAACGCAGTATTTT. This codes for CSVDRETQYF.

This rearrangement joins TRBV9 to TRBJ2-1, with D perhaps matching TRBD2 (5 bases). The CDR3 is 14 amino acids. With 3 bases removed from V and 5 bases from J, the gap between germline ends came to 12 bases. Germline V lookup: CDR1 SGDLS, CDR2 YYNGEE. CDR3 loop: CASSATGLNNEQFF. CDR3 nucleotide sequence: TGTGCCAGCAGCGCCACCGGACTCAACAATGAGCAGTTCTTC.

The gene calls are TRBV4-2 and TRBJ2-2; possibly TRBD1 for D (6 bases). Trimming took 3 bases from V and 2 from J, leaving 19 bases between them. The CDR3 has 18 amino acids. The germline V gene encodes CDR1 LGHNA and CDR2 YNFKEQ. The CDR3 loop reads CASSHETPLGGNTGELFF. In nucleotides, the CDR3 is TGTGCCAGCAGCCATGAGACTCCCCTAGGGGGAAACACCGGGGAGCTGTTTTTT.

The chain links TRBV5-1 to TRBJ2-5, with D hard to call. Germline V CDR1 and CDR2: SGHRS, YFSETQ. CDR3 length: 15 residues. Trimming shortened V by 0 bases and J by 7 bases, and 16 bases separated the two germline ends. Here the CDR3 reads CASSLAPRGPRTQYF. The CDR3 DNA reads TGCGCCAGCAGCTTGGCACCCCGAGGTCCCCGGACCCAGTACTTC. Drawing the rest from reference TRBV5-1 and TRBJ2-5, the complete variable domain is KAGVTQTPRYLIKTRGQQVTLSCSPISGHRSVSWYQQTPGQGLQFLFEYFSETQRNKGNFPGRFSGRQFSNSRSEMNVSTLELGDSALYLCASSLAPRGPRTQYFGPGTRLLVL.

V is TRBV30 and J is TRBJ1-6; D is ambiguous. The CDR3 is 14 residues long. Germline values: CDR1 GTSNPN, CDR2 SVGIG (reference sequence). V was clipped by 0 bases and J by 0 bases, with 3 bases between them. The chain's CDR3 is CAWSVSSYNSPLHF. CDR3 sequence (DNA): TGTGCCTGGAGTGTAAGCTCCTATAATTCACCCCTCCACTTT.

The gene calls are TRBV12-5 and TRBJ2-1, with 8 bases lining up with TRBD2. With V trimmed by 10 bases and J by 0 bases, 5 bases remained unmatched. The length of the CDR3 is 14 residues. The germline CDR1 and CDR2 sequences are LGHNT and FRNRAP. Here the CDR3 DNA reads TGTGCTACTAGTACTAGCGGCTCCTACAATGAGCAGTTCTTC. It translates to CATSTSGSYNEQFF. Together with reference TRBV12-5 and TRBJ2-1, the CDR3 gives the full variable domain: DARVTQTPRHKVTEMGQEVTMRCQPILGHNTVFWYRQTMMQGLELLAYFRNRAPLDDSGMPKDRFSAEMPDATLATLKIQPSEPRDSAVYFCATSTSGSYNEQFFGPGTRLTVL.

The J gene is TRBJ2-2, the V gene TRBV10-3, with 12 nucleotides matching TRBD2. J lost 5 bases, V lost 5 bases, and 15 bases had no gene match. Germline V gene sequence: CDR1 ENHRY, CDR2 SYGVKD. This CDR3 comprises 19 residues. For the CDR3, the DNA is TGTGCCATCAGTAGCAGGACTAGCGGGACGGTTCGTAATACCGGGGAGCTGTTTTTT. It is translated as CAISSRTSGTVRNTGELFF.

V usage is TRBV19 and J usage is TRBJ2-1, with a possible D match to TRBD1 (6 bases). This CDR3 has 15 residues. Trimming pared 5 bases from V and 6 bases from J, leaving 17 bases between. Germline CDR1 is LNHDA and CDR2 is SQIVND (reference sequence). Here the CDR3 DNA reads TGTGCCAGTAGTTGGATGGGGACACAGGGCAATGAGCAGTTCTTC. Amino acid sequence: CASSWMGTQGNEQFF.

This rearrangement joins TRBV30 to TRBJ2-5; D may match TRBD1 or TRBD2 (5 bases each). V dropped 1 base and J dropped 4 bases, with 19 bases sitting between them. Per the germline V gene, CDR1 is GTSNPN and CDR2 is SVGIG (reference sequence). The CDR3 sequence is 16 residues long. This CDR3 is CAWSASYPGPRETQYF. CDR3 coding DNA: TGTGCCTGGAGTGCGTCCTATCCGGGACCAAGAGAGACCCAGTACTTC.

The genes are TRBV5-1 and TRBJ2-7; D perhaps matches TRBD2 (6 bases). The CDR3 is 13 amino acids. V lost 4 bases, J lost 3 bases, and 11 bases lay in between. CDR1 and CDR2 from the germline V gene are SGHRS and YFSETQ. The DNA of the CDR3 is TGCGCCAGCAGCCTTAGCGGATTCTACGAGCAGTACTTC. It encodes CASSLSGFYEQYF.

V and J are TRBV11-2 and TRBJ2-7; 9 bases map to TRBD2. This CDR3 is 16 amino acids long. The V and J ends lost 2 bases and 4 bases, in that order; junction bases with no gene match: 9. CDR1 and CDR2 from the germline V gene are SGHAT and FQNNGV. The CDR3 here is CASSLPSSGARYEQYF. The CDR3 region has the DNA TGTGCCAGCAGCTTACCTTCTAGCGGGGCCAGATACGAGCAGTACTTC.

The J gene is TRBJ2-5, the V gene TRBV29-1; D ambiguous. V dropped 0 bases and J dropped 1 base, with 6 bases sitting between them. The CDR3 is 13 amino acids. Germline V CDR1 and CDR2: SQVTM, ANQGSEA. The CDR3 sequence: CSVEDRAQETQYF. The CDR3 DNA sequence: TGCAGCGTTGAAGATCGTGCCCAAGAGACCCAGTACTTC.